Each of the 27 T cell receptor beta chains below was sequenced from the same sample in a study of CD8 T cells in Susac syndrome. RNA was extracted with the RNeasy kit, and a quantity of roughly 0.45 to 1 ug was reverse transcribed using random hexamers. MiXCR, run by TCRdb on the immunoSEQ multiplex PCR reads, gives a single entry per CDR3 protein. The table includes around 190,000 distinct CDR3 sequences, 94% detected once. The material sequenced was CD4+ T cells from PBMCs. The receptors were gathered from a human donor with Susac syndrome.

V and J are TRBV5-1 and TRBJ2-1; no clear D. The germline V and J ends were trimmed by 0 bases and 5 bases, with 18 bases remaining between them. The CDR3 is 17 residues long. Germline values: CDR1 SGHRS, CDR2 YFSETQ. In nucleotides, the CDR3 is TGCGCCAGCAGCTTGGGACCTGCAGGAAACGCGGACAATGAGCAGTTCTTC. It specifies CASSLGPAGNADNEQFF.

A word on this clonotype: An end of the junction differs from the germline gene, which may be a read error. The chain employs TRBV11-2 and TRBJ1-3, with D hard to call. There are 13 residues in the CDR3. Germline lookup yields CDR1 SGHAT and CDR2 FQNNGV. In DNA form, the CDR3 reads TGCGCCAGCAGCCAAGATTGGAGAAACACCATATATTTT. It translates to CASSQDWRNTIYF. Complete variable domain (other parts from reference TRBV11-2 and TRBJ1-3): EAGVAQSPRYKIIEKRQSVAFWCNPISGHATLYWYQQILGQGPKLLIQFQNNGVVDDSQLPKDRFSAERLKGVDSTLKIQPAKLEDSAVYLCASSQDWRNTIYFGEGSWLTVV.

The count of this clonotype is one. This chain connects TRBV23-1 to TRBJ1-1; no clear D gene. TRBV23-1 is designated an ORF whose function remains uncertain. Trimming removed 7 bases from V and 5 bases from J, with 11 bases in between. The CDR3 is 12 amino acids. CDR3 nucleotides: TGCGCCAGCAAGCGTGGGGAAACTGAAGCTTTCTTT. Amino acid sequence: CASKRGETEAFF.

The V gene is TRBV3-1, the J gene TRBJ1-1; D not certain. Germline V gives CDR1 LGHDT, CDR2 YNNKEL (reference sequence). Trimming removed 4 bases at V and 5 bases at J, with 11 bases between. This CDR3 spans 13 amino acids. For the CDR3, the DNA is TGTGCCAGCAGCCCGCGGGGAAGGACTGAAGCTTTCTTT. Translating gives CASSPRGRTEAFF.

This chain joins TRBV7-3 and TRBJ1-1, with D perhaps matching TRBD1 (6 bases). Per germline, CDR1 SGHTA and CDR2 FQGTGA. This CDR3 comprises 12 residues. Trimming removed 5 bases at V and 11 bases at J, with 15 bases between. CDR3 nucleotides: TGTGCCAGCAGCCCAACCGGGGGCAGGGCTTTCTTT. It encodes CASSPTGGRAFF.

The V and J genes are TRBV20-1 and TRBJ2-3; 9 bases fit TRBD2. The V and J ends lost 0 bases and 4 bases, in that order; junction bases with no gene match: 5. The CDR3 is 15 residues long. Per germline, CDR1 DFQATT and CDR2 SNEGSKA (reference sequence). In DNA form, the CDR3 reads TGCAGTGCTAGAGATCCCCAGCGGGGGGCAGATACGCAGTATTTT. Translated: CSARDPQRGADTQYF.

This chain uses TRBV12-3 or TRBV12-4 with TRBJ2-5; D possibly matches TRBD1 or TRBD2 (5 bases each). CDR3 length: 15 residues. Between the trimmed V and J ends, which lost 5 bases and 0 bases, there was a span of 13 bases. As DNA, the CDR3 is TGTGCCAGCAGTGGCTCAGGGACGTACCAAGAGACCCAGTACTTC. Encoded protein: CASSGSGTYQETQYF.

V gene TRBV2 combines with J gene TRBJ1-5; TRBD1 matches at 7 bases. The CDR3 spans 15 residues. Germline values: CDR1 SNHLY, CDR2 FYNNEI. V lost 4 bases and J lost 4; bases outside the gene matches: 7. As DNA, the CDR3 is TGTGCCAGCAGTGGACAGGGCGGGAGGAATCAGCCCCAGCATTTT. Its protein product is CASSGQGGRNQPQHF.

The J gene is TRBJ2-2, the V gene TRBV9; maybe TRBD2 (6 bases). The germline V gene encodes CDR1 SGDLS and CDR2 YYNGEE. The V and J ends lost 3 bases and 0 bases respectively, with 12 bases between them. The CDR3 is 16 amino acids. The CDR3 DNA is TGTGCCAGCAGCGCTGGGACTCTATCGAACACCGGGGAGCTGTTTTTT. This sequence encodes CASSAGTLSNTGELFF.

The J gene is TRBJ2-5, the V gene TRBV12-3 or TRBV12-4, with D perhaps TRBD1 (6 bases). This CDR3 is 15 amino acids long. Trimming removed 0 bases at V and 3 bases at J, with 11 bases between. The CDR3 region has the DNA TGTGCCAGCAGTTTAGCGTCAGGGGTTAAAGAGACCCAGTACTTC. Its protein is CASSLASGVKETQYF.

This chain's CDR3 is CASSLDRGIDYGYTF. For the CDR3, the DNA is TGTGCCAGCAGCTTGGACAGGGGTATCGACTATGGCTACACCTTC. V usage is TRBV5-4 and J usage is TRBJ1-2; TRBD1 matches at 7 bases. Germline assignment: CDR1 SGHNT and CDR2 YYREEE (reference sequence). This CDR3 is 15 amino acids long. V shed 0 bases, J shed 3 bases, and the junction held 5 bases outside the gene matches.

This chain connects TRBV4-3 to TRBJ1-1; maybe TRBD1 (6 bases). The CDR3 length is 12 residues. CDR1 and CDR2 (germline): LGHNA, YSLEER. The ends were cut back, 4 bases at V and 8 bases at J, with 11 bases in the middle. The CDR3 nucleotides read TGCGCCAGCAGCCGACAGGACAGCGAAGCTTTCTTT. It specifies CASSRQDSEAFF.

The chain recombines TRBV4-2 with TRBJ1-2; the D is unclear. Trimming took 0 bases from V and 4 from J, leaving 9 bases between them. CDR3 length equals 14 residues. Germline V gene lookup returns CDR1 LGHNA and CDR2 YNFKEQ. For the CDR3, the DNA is TGTGCCAGCAGCCAAGATCGGGGTAGCTATGGCTACACCTTC. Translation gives CASSQDRGSYGYTF.

CDR3 region: CATSRDSVTSGGNTGELFF. The CDR3 DNA is TGTGCCACCAGCAGAGATAGTGTGACTAGCGGGGGGAACACCGGGGAGCTGTTTTTT. The chain has TRBV15 and TRBJ2-2; TRBD2 matches 12 bases. Germline lookup yields CDR1 LNHNV and CDR2 YYDKDF (reference sequence). This CDR3 contains 19 residues. Trimming took 0 bases from V and 1 from J; bases not matched to a gene: 6.

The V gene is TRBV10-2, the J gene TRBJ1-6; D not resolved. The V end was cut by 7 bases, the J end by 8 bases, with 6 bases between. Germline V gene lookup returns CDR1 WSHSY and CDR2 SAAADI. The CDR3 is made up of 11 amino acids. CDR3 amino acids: CASKDDSPLHF. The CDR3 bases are TGCGCCAGCAAGGACGATTCACCCCTCCACTTT.

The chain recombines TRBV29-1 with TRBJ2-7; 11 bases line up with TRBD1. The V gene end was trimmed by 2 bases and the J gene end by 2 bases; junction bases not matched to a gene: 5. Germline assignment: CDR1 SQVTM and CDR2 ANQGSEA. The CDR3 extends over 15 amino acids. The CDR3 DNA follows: TGCAGCGTTGAACTTCCGGACAGGGGGCCCTACGAGCAGTACTTC. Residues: CSVELPDRGPYEQYF.

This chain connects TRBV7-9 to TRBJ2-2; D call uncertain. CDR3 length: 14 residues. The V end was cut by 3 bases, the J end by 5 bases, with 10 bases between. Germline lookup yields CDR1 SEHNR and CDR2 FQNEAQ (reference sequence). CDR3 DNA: TGTGCCAGCAGCTTGGGCACGGAAACCGGGGAGCTGTTTTTT. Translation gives CASSLGTETGELFF.

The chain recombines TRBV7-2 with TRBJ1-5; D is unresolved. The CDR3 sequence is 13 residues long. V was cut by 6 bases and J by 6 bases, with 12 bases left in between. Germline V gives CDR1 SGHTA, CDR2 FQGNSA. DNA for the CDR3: TGTGCCAGCAGTGAAGAGTACGGTCAGCCCCAGCATTTT. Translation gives CASSEEYGQPQHF.

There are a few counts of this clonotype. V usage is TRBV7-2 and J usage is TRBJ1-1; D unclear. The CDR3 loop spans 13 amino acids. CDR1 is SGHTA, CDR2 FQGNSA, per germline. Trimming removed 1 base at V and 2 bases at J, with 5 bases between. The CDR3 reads CASSLGINTEAFF. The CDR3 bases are TGTGCCAGCAGCTTAGGGATTAACACTGAAGCTTTCTTT.

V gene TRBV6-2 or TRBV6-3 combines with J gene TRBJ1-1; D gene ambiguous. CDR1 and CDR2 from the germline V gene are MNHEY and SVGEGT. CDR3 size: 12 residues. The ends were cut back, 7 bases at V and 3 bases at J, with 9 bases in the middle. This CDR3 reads CASTSGDTEAFF. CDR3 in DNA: TGTGCCAGCACGTCCGGAGACACTGAAGCTTTCTTT.

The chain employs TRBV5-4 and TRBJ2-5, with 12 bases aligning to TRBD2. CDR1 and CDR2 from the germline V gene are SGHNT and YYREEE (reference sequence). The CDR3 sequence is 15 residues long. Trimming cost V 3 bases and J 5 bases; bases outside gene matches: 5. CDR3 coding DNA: TGTGCCAGCAGCTCGACTAGCGGGGGATTTGAGACCCAGTACTTC. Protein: CASSSTSGGFETQYF.

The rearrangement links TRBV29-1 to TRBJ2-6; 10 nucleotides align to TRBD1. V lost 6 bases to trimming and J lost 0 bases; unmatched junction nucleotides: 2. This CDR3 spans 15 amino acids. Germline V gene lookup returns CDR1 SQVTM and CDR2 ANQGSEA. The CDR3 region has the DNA TGCAGCGTGGGACAGGGGAACTCTGGGGCCAACGTCCTGACTTTC. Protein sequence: CSVGQGNSGANVLTF.

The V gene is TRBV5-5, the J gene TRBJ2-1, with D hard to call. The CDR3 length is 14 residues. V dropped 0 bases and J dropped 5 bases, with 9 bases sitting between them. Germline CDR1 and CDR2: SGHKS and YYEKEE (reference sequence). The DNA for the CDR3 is TGTGCCAGCAGCTTGGGGACGGTCGACAATGAGCAGTTCTTC. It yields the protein CASSLGTVDNEQFF.

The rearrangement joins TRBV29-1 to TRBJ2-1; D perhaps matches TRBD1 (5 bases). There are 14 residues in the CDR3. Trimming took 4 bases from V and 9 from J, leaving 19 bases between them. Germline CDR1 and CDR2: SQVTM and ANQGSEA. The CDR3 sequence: CSVGSAGKGIEQFF. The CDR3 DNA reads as TGCAGCGTTGGGTCGGCAGGGAAAGGCATTGAGCAGTTCTTC.

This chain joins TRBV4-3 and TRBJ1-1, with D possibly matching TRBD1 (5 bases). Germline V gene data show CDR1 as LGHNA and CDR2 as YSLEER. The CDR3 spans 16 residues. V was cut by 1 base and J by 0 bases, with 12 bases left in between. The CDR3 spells CASSQGWGDVNTEAFF. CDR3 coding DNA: TGCGCCAGCAGCCAAGGATGGGGGGATGTGAACACTGAAGCTTTCTTT.

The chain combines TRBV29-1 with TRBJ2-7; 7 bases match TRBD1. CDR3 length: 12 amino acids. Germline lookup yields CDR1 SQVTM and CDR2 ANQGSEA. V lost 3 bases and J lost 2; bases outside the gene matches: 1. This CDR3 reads CSVDTGAYEQYF. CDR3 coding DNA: TGCAGCGTTGATACAGGGGCCTACGAGCAGTACTTC.

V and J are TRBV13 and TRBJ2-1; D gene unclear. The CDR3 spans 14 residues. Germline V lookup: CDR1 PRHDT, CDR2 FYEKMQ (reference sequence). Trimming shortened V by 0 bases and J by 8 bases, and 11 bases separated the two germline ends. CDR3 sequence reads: CASSLGRLAYEQFF. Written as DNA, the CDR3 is TGTGCCAGCAGCTTAGGCCGCTTGGCATATGAGCAGTTCTTC.